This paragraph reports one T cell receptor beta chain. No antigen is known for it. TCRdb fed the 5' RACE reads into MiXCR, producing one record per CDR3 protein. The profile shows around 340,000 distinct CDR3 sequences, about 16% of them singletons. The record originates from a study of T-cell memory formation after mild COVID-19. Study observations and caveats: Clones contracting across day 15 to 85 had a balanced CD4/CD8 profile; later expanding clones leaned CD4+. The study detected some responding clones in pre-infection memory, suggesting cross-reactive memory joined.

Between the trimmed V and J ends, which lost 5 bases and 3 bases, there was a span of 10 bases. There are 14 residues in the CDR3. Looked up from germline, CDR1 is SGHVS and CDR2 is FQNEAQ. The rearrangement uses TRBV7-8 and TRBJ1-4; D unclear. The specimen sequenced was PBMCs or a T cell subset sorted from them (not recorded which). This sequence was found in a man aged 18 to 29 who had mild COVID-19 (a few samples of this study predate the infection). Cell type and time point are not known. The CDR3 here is CASSRTRANEKLFF. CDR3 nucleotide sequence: TGTGCCAGCAGCCGTACACGGGCTAATGAAAAACTGTTTTTT.